This T cell receptor (beta chain) comes out of a study of early stage breast cancer tumors (dated by TCRdb to about 2017). Regarding the study in general: Of the 16 invasive breast tumors, approximately 11 were found to be estrogen receptor-positive, progesterone receptor-positive and HER2-negative. Of the roughly twelve ER+/PR+/HER2- tumors, eight were classified as invasive ductal carcinomas and four as invasive lobular carcinomas. The average read coverage per sample was roughly 10-fold. A total of around 2.7 million templates, representing about 1.1 million unique clonotypes, were detected across all samples.

The study profiled bulk TCR beta-chain repertoires in matched peripheral blood, tumor and adjacent normal breast tissue taken from about 15 patients with early-stage breast cancer. Before surgery, whole blood (roughly 5-10 mL) was collected into EDTA tubes and processed within 2 hours. Peripheral blood mononuclear cells were isolated by Ficoll-Paque centrifugation in SepMate-50 tubes. For storage in liquid nitrogen, PBMCs were cryopreserved as aliquots of about 1.7 to 4.5 million cells in about 90% FBS with around 10% DMSO. The Qiagen AllPrep DNA/RNA Mini kit was used for genomic DNA extraction. The research as a whole found: Repertoires from blood and normal breast were more alike than repertoires from blood and tumor, and in about 90% of the 16 patients, comparing each tissue with blood separated tumor from normal. Tumors showed roughly 2.3-fold higher T cell density and higher clonality than adjacent normal breast tissue. Enriched TCRB sequences shared across patients were found to be mostly commonly generated sequences that were unlikely to play an important role in the tumor microenvironment. Analysis by tumor subtype was prevented by the small cohort size. Bulk genomic DNA sequencing of unsorted cells missed chain pairing and functional markers such as CD4, CD8 and FOXP3.

Each sample was amplified as two independent genomic DNA replicates: around 0.5 ug for blood and roughly 1.5 ug for tumor or normal breast. TCRB sequencing of genomic DNA was carried out with the ImmunoSeq Intro kit according to the manufacturer's instructions. Multiplex PCR ran 25 to 35 cycles with proprietary primers and spike-in control sequences for absolute quantification. An 87-bp fragment spanning the CDR3 and flanking V and J genes was sequenced with single-end 150-bp reads. Seven samples, with two replicates for each sample, were multiplexed per lane of an Illumina MiSeq using version 3.0 chemistry. The authors processed their data as follows. Raw data were processed with the vendor's proprietary pipeline, and both replicates were merged into a single result per sample. To define clonotypes, the study grouped productive rearrangements that shared the V-gene family, CDR3 amino acid sequence and J-gene segment. Clonality was computed as 1 minus the normalized Shannon entropy (Pielou evenness) of TCRB abundances. T cell density was estimated as total templates divided by the number of input cells, with the number of input cells inferred from the DNA input amount. Recon was used with default parameters to estimate total repertoire diversity and clonality. Clonotypes with over 0.1% abundance in tumor and at least 32-fold higher abundance in tumor than in normal breast were defined as tumor-enriched. The source is immuneACCESS, and TCRdb retained only in-frame sequences with V and J called. Part of the clones is not carried over; for the studies checked, unresolved V genes explain less than half of this, and the remainder is unexplained. Clone size and the V and J calls come from that table; the DNA yielded D and trimming. Across this sample there are approximately 19,000 clones, with 60% to 85% seen only once. The ten biggest clones cover approximately 30% of the sample.

On this clone: The antigen this receptor binds is unknown. No qualities accompany the bases; no much larger clone lies one base away.

The germline V gene gives CDR1 as SGHTA and CDR2 as FQGNSA. The trim is 3 bases for V and 4 bases for J, with a gap of 10 bases between the germline ends. From the cysteine through the phenylalanine, the CDR3 covers 13 amino acids. This entry keeps only the CDR3 DNA: 39 bases, framed from base 1. The specimen was blood. The receptor was isolated from a person aged 55-75 years with breast cancer. This receptor chain uses TRBV7-2 and TRBJ2-7; a confident D gene designation cannot be given. The DNA is as follows: TGTGCCAGCAGCTTTTTGGAACGATACGAGCAGTACTTC. It encodes CASSFLERYEQYF. Where the CDR3 stops, the reference TRBV7-2 and TRBJ2-7 genes take over; the full variable domain is GAGVSQSPSNKVTEKGKDVELRCDPISGHTALYWYRQSLGQGLEFLIYFQGNSAPDKSGLPSDRFSAERTGGSVSTLTIQRTQQEDSAVYLCASSFLERYEQYFGPGTRLTVT.